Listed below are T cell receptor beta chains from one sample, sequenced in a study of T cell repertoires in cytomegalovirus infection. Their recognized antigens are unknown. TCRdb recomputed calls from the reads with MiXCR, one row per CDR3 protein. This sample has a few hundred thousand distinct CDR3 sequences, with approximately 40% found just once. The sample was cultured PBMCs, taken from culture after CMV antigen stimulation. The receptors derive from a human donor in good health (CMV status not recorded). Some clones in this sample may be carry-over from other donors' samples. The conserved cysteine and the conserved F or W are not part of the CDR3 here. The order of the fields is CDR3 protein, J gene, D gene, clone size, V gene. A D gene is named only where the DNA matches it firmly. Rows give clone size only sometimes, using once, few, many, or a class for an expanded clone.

ASSLGSWETQY	TRBJ2-5	-	many	TRBV12-3/TRBV12-4
AGRGGPPGNIQY	TRBJ2-4	TRBD2	-	TRBV28
ASSLTRLASYNEQF	TRBJ2-1	TRBD2	-	TRBV7-8
ASSAGPVGETQY	TRBJ2-5	-	-	TRBV18
ASSLSGSRSYNEQF	TRBJ2-1	-	-	TRBV27
ASSYRGLTKNIQY	TRBJ2-4	-	-	TRBV28
ASKNPAGGQETQY	TRBJ2-5	TRBD2	few	TRBV2
ASSLVRTSNEQF	TRBJ2-1	-	many	TRBV7-8
ASSLGERPLH	TRBJ1-6	-	few	TRBV7-9
ASSLRTPPNTGELF	TRBJ2-2	-	-	TRBV6-2/TRBV6-3
ASSLADLAAMGYEQY	TRBJ2-7	TRBD2	-	TRBV7-9
ASSSGGGMPQH	TRBJ1-5	-	many	TRBV7-2
SAHRTSAYEQY	TRBJ2-7	TRBD2	few	TRBV20-1
SATVLMNTEAF	TRBJ1-1	-	-	TRBV29-1